The source of this T cell receptor (beta chain) is a study of beta chain features in type 1 diabetes. This clone appeared a few times. The entirety of the isolated RNA underwent reverse transcription, so expressed TCRB transcripts were sequenced. Produced via immunoSEQ multiplex PCR; TCRdb's table is partial and in-frame only. The profile shows hundreds of thousands of clones, 15% to 19% of them singletons. Sequencing was done on a sample of naive CD4+ T cells from blood. The clonotype originates from a man younger than 35 in good health.

CDR3 in amino acids: CASSRYSRADGDTQYF. The CDR3 nucleotides are TGCGCCAGCAGCCGATACTCCAGGGCGGATGGCGATACGCAGTATTTT. V usage is TRBV4-3 and J usage is TRBJ2-3, with D maybe TRBD1 (5 bases). Germline V gene data show CDR1 as LGHNA and CDR2 as YSLEER. Trimming pared 4 bases from V and 6 bases from J, leaving 20 bases between. CDR3 size: 16 residues.